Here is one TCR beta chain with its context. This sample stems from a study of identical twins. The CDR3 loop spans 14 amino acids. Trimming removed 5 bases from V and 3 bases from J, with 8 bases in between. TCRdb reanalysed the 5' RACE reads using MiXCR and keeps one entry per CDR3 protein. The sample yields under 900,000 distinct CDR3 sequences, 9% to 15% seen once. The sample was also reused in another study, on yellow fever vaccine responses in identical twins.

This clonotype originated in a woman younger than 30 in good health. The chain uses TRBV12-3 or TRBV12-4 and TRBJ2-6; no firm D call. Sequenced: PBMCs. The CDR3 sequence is CASSTTVGANVLTF. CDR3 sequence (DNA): TGTGCCAGCAGTACAACGGTTGGGGCCAACGTCCTGACTTTC.